The 24 T cell receptor beta chains below were found in one sample sequenced in a study of molecular identifiers for immune sequencing clone quantification. A single record per CDR3 protein comes from TCRdb applying MiXCR to the PCR reads. This table has over 600,000 distinct CDR3 sequences, approximately 20% appearing once. Source material: naive CD8+ T cells from blood, with Jurkat cell RNA spiked in. Specified subset: FACS-sorted CD8+CD4-CCR7+CD45RA+ naive T cells. The receptors shown here come from a human donor in good health. Some libraries in this study had Jurkat cell RNA spiked in.

A word on this clonotype: A read error may be the cause here, since a much bigger clone is one base away. The V gene is TRBV7-9, the J gene TRBJ1-1; perhaps TRBD1 as D (6 bases). The CDR3 sequence is 14 residues long. Germline CDR1 SEHNR, CDR2 FQNEAQ (reference sequence). This CDR3 is CANSLQGKNTEAFF. The CDR3 DNA is TGTGCCAACAGCTTGCAGGGGAAGAACACTGAAGCTTTCTTT. The full variable domain, rest sourced from reference TRBV7-9 and TRBJ1-1, is DTGVSQNPRHKITKRGQNVTFRCDPISEHNRLYWYRQTLGQGPEFLTYFQNEAQLEKSRLLSDRFSAERPKGSFSTLEIQRTEQGDSAMYLCANSLQGKNTEAFFGQGTRLTVV.

With respect to this clonotype: This may stem from a read error, because a much larger clone lies one nucleotide away. The chain employs TRBV7-6 and TRBJ1-1; D not certain. This CDR3 has 16 amino acids. CDR1 and CDR2 from the germline V gene are SGHVS and FNYEAQ. CDR3 coding DNA: TGTGCCGGCAGCTTAGTTGTTACTGACTCCGGCACTGAAGCTTTCTTT. Its protein product is CAGSLVVTDSGTEAFF.

Worth noting for this clonotype: Possible read error: a much larger clone is one base away. The J gene is TRBJ2-5, the V gene TRBV5-1, with D hard to call. This CDR3 has 14 amino acids. V lost 0 bases to trimming and J lost 5 bases, with 11 bases between them. Germline V lookup: CDR1 SGHRS, CDR2 YFSETQ. The CDR3 here is CASSLAPASETQYF. The CDR3 bases are TGCGCCAGCAGCTTGGCACCAGCCAGCGAGACCCAGTACTTC.

There are many counts of this clonotype. The rearrangement links TRBV5-1 to TRBJ1-1, with unresolved D. The CDR3 runs 14 residues. Germline values: CDR1 SGHRS, CDR2 YFSETQ. The germline V and J ends were trimmed by 2 bases and 4 bases, with 12 bases remaining between them. CDR3 coding DNA: TGCGCCAGCAGCTTTGAGGGTGCGACCACTGAAGCTTTCTTT. Encoded protein: CASSFEGATTEAFF.

About this clonotype itself: The junction departs from germline at one end; a sequencing error may be responsible. The V call is TRBV6-2 or TRBV6-3, the J call TRBJ2-1, with 11 bases identical to TRBD2. The CDR3 length is 15 residues. Looked up from germline, CDR1 is MNHEY and CDR2 is SVGEGT. In DNA, the CDR3 is TGTGCCAGCAGACTGACTAGCGGGATCTACAATGAGCGGTTCTTC. It is translated as CASRLTSGIYNERFF.

This clonotype was picked up many times. V and J are TRBV5-4 and TRBJ2-2; 9 bases line up with TRBD1. CDR3 size: 14 residues. Per the germline V gene, CDR1 is SGHNT and CDR2 is YYREEE (reference sequence). J was trimmed by 5 bases and V by 5 bases; bases with no gene match: 4. CDR3: CASRYGTGTGELFF. Here the CDR3 DNA reads TGTGCCAGCAGATACGGGACAGGGACCGGGGAGCTGTTTTTT.

The V and J genes are TRBV28 and TRBJ2-5; no clear D gene. Trimming pared 5 bases from V and 0 bases from J, leaving 10 bases between. The germline CDR1 and CDR2 sequences are MDHEN and SYDVKM. The CDR3 runs 14 residues. This chain's CDR3 is CASSNGFDQETQYF. The CDR3 coding sequence is TGTGCCAGCAGTAACGGGTTTGACCAAGAGACCCAGTACTTC.

Ten or more counts support this clonotype. This chain links TRBV19 with TRBJ2-1; perhaps TRBD2 as D (6 bases). The CDR3 has 14 amino acids. V was trimmed by 5 bases and J by 3 bases, leaving 11 bases between them. Germline V gives CDR1 LNHDA, CDR2 SQIVND (reference sequence). The CDR3 is CASSWGLDYNEQFF. CDR3 coding DNA: TGTGCCAGTAGTTGGGGACTGGACTACAATGAGCAGTTCTTC. The full variable domain, rest sourced from reference TRBV19 and TRBJ2-1, is DGGITQSPKYLFRKEGQNVTLSCEQNLNHDAMYWYRQDPGQGLRLIYYSQIVNDFQKGDIAEGYSVSREKKESFPLTVTSAQKNPTAFYLCASSWGLDYNEQFFGPGTRLTVL.

This clonotype occurred once. This could be a read error, since a much larger clone is one nucleotide away. This sequence joins TRBV6-2 or TRBV6-3 and TRBJ1-4; D perhaps matches TRBD1 (5 bases). The CDR3 totals 15 residues. Per the germline V gene, CDR1 is MNHEY and CDR2 is SVGEGT. The DNA for the CDR3 is TGTGCCAGCAGGTCGACGACAGCAACTAATGAAAAACTGTCTTTT. Encoded protein: CASRSTTATNEKLSF.

This clonotype showed up many times. The chain uses TRBV20-1 and TRBJ2-3, with D perhaps matching TRBD1 (5 bases). Germline CDR1 reads DFQATT; CDR2 reads SNEGSKA (reference sequence). Deletions cut 0 bases from V and 5 bases from J, with 18 bases between. CDR3 size: 16 residues. CDR3 bases: TGCAGTGCTAGAGATCTAATGGGGCAGGAATTAGATACGCAGTATTTT. It yields the protein CSARDLMGQELDTQYF.

With regard to this clonotype: This could be a read error, since a much larger clone is one nucleotide away. This chain uses TRBV7-3 with TRBJ2-3; D is undetermined. Germline lookup yields CDR1 SGHTA and CDR2 FQGTGA. The CDR3 length is 16 residues. V lost 4 bases and J lost 0, with 14 bases in between. The CDR3 protein is CASSSELSPSTDTQYF. The CDR3, as DNA: TGTGCCAGCAGCTCCGAACTCTCCCCAAGCACAGATACGCAGTATTTT. Full variable domain (remainder filled in from reference TRBV7-3 and TRBJ2-3): GAGVSQTPSNKVTEKGKYVELRCDPISGHTALYWYRQSLGQGPEFLIYFQGTGAADDSGLPNDRFFAVRPEGSVSTLKIQRTERGDSAVYLCASSSELSPSTDTQYFGPGTRLTVL.

On this clonotype: A much larger clone differs from this one at a single base, so this may be a read error. J is TRBJ2-7 and V is TRBV7-9; 9 positions agree with TRBD2. CDR3 length: 16 residues. After removal of 8 bases from V and 2 bases from J, the junction contained 13 bases not matched to a gene. Germline loops: CDR1 SEHNR, CDR2 FQNEAQ (reference sequence). This CDR3 is CASGPYLLAGTYEQYF. The DNA for the CDR3 is TGTGCCAGCGGCCCCTATCTCCTAGCGGGGACCTACGAGCAGTACTTC.

Many counts were recorded for this clonotype. The chain combines TRBV28 with TRBJ1-1; TRBD1 is a possible D gene (5 bases). The CDR3 has 13 amino acids. Germline CDR1 and CDR2: MDHEN and SYDVKM. Trimming cost V 7 bases and J 0 bases, with 9 bases left between them. The CDR3 loop is CASIDRLNTEAFF. The CDR3 region has the DNA TGTGCCAGCATCGACAGATTGAACACTGAAGCTTTCTTT.

There are many counts of this clonotype. This chain uses TRBV4-1 with TRBJ2-5, with 7 nucleotides matching TRBD1. Germline CDR1 reads MGHRA; CDR2 reads YSYEKL. Germline trimming cut 2 bases from V and 1 base from J; bases unmatched to any gene: 4. The CDR3 is 15 amino acids. The CDR3 loop reads CASSQTGQTQETQYF. CDR3 nucleotide sequence: TGCGCCAGCAGCCAAACGGGACAGACCCAAGAGACCCAGTACTTC.

This clonotype showed up just a few times. The chain joins TRBV13 to TRBJ2-7; D gene ambiguous. Germline values: CDR1 PRHDT, CDR2 FYEKMQ (reference sequence). The V end lost 2 bases, the J end lost 2 bases, and 10 bases lay between the germline ends. CDR3 length: 14 amino acids. The CDR3 DNA reads TGTGCCAGCAGCTTATTTGGGGAAACCTACGAGCAGTACTTC. It yields the protein CASSLFGETYEQYF.

The chain has TRBV6-5 and TRBJ1-1; D not certain. Germline assignment: CDR1 MNHEY and CDR2 SVGAGI. The length of the CDR3 is 15 residues. Trimming took off 5 bases at V and 7 bases at J, with 20 bases between the two ends. The CDR3 coding sequence is TGTGCCAGCAGTCACCCGCGAGGTTTAGACCTTGAAGCTTTCTTT. It encodes CASSHPRGLDLEAFF.

This clonotype was seen at least ten times. The gene calls are TRBV5-1 and TRBJ2-3; TRBD2 matches 14 bases. The J segment lost 4 bases and the V segment lost 0 bases, leaving 7 bases of the junction unmatched. The CDR3 has 18 residues. Germline-derived CDR1 and CDR2 are SGHRS and YFSETQ. The CDR3 DNA reads TGCGCCAGCAGCTTGGGACTAGCGGGAGGGCCAGGATCAGATACGCAGTATTTT. It encodes CASSLGLAGGPGSDTQYF.

This clonotype was recorded at least ten times. This chain uses TRBV27 with TRBJ1-4; D is unclear. CDR1 MNHEY and CDR2 SMNVEV come from the germline V gene (reference sequence). V lost 4 bases to trimming and J lost 6 bases, with 18 bases between them. CDR3 length: 16 residues. CDR3 in amino acids: CASSSSLVEGDEKLFF. CDR3 sequence (DNA): TGTGCCAGCAGTTCCTCCCTGGTGGAGGGAGATGAAAAACTGTTTTTT.

A remark on this clonotype: A single base separates this from a much larger clone, so it may be a read error. CDR3 coding DNA: TGTGCCAGCAGTTCGGACTGTCACTATGGCTACACCTTC. Its translation is CASSSDCHYGYTF. This chain links TRBV6-2 or TRBV6-3 with TRBJ1-2; D remains unclear. V lost 4 bases, J lost 3 bases, and 9 bases lay in between. CDR1 is MNHEY and CDR2 is SVGEGT in the germline V gene. This CDR3 has 13 amino acids.

A few counts support this clonotype. The V call is TRBV4-1, the J call TRBJ2-7; TRBD2 matches at 7 bases. CDR1 is MGHRA and CDR2 is YSYEKL in the germline V gene. The CDR3 consists of 16 residues. Trimming removed 4 bases from V and 0 bases from J; junction bases left unmatched: 9. The CDR3 is CASSLRSGGSSYEQYF. The CDR3 bases are TGCGCCAGCAGCCTCCGTTCGGGCGGGAGCTCCTACGAGCAGTACTTC.

V gene TRBV24-1 combines with J gene TRBJ2-2; D is ambiguous. Trimming took 5 bases from V and 6 from J, leaving 9 bases between them. Per germline, CDR1 KGHDR and CDR2 SFDVKD. The length of the CDR3 is 13 residues. CDR3 DNA sequence: TGTGCCACCAGTGGGGGTGGCGCCGGGGAGCTGTTTTTT. This encodes CATSGGGAGELFF.

CDR3 nucleotide sequence: TGTGCCAGTACCGAACTAGGGGATGGAGCCGGGGAGCTGTTTTTT. Its protein is CASTELGDGAGELFF. V usage is TRBV19 and J usage is TRBJ2-2; D may match TRBD1 or TRBD2 (5 bases each). From germline, CDR1 is LNHDA and CDR2 SQIVND (reference sequence). V shed 7 bases and J shed 6 bases, with 18 bases lying between them. The CDR3 loop spans 15 amino acids.

As to this clonotype: A read error may account for a junction end that differs from germline. The chain combines TRBV5-1 with TRBJ2-7; possibly TRBD2 for D (6 bases). Germline CDR1 reads SGHRS; CDR2 reads YFSETQ. The CDR3 extends over 13 amino acids. CDR3 loop: CASGGTPADEQCF. CDR3 nucleotide sequence: TGCGCCAGCGGCGGGACCCCCGCCGACGAGCAGTGCTTC.

Comments on this clonotype: With a much larger clone just one base away, this may be a read error. V usage is TRBV6-2 or TRBV6-3 and J usage is TRBJ1-2; D may be TRBD1 (5 bases). V was cut by 11 bases and J by 4 bases, with 17 bases left in between. Germline CDR1 MNHEY, CDR2 SVGEGT. The CDR3 is made up of 13 amino acids. In DNA form, the CDR3 reads TGTGCCGGCACTTCAGGGAGAGTCTATGGCTACACCTTC. Amino acid sequence: CAGTSGRVYGYTF.